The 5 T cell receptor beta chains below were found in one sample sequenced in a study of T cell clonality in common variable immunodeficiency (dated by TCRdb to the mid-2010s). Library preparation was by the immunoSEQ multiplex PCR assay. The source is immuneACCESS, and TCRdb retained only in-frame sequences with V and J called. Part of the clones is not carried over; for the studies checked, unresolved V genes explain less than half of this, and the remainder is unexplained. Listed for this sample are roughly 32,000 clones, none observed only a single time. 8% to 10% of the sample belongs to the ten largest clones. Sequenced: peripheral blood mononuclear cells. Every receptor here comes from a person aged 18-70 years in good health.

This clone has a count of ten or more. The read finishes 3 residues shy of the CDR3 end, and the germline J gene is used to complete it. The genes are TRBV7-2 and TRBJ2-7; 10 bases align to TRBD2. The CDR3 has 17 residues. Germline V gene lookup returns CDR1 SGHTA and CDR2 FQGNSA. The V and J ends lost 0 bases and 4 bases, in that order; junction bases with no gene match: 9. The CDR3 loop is CASSLATLAGVGYEQYF. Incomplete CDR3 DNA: TGTGCCAGCAGCTTAGCCACCCTAGCGGGAGTTGGGTACGAG.

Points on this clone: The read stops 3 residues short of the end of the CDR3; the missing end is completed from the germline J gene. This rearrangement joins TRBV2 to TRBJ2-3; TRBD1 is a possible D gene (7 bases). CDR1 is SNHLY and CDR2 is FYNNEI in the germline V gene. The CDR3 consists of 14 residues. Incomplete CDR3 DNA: TGTGCCAGCAGGGGGGGACAGCGACAAGAGACG. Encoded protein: CASRGGQRQET. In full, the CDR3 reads CASRGGQRQETQYF.

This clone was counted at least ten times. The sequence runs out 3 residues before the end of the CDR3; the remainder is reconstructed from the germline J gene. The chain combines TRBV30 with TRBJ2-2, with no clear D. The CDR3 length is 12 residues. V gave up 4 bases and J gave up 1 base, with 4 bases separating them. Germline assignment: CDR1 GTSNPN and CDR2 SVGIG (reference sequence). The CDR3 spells CAWTENTGELFF. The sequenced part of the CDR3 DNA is TGTGCCTGGACAGAGAACACCGGGGAG.

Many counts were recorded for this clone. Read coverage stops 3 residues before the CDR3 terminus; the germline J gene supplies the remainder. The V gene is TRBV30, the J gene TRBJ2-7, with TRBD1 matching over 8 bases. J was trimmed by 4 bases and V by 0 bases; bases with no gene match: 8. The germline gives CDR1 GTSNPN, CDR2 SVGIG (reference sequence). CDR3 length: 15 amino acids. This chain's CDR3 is CAWSVRTGLLYEQYF. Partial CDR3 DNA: TGTGCCTGGAGTGTTCGGACAGGGCTTCTGTACGAG.

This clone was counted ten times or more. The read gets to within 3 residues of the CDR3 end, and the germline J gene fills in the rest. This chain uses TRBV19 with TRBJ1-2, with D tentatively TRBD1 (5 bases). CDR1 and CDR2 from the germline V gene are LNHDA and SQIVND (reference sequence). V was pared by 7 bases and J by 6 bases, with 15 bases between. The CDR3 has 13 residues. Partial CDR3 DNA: TGTGCCAGTACCCGCGGGGGTGGCGATGGC. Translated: CASTRGGGDG. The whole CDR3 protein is CASTRGGGDGYTF.